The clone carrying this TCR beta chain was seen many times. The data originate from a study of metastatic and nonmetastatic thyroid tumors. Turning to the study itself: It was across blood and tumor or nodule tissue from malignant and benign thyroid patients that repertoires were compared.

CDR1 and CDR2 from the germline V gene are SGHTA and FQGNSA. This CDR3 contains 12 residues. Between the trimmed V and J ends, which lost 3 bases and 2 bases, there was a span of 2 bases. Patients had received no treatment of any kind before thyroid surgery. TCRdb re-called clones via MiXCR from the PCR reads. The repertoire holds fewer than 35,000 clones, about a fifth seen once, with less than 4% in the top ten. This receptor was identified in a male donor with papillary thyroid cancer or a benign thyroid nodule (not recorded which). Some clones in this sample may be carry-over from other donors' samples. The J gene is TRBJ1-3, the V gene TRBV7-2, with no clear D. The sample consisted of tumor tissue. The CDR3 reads CASSFPGNTIYF. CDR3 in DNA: TGTGCCAGCAGCTTTCCTGGAAACACCATATATTTT.